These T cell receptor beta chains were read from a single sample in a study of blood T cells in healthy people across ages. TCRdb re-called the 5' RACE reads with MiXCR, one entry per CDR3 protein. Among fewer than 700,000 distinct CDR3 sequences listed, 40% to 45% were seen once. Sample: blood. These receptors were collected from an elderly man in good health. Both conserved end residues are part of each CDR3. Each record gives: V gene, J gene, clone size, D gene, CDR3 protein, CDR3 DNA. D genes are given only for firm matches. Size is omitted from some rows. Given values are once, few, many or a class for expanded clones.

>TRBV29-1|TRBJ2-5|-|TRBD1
CSVAGTGSSETQYF
TGCAGCGTCGCCGGGACAGGGAGTTCAGAGACCCAGTACTTC
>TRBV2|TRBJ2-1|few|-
CASSETSYNEQFF
TGTGCCAGCAGTGAAACTAGCTACAATGAGCAGTTCTTC
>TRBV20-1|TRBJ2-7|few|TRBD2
CSARDLAGMGEKQYF
TGCAGTGCTAGAGATTTAGCGGGAATGGGGGAGAAGCAGTACTTC
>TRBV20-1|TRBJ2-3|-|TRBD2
CSARDLLAGNGDTQYF
TGCAGTGCTAGAGATCTTCTAGCGGGGAATGGAGATACGCAGTATTTT
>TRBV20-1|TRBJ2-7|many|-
CSATQGNEQYF
TGCAGTGCTACACAAGGAAACGAGCAGTACTTC
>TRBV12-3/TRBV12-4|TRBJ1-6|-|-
CASRPRAGGSPLHF
TGTGCCAGCAGACCCCGGGCGGGTGGTTCACCCCTCCACTTT
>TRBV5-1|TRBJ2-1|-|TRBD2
CASSLGSSGNNEQFF
TGCGCCAGCAGCTTGGGGTCTAGCGGGAACAATGAGCAGTTCTTC
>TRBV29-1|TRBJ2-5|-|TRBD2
CSVERTSEETQYF
TGCAGCGTTGAAAGGACTAGCGAAGAGACCCAGTACTTC
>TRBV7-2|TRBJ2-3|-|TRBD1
CASSARTGADTQYF
TGTGCCAGCAGCGCCCGGACAGGGGCAGATACGCAGTATTTT
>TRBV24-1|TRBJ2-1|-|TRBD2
CATSDWRRGGSNEQFF
TGTGCCACCAGTGATTGGAGGCGGGGGGGGTCCAATGAGCAGTTCTTC